Only a few counts were recorded for the clone carrying this TCR beta chain. As yet, its antigen is unknown. Assay used: immunoSEQ multiplex PCR; TCRdb lists only in-frame clones, some missing. The repertoire holds just over 60,000 clones, with around 80% as singletons. The entry originates in a study of siplizumab effects on memory and regulatory T cells. Study-wide points: The naive T cell population seemed more diverse than memory cells and seemed a major contributor to the alloresponse. The Treg-derived share of mappable alloreactive CD4+ clones averaged 68.8% with siplizumab and 26.9% in controls. Just a small share of alloreactive clones was traced back to unstimulated subsets. Naive or memory phenotype was unassignable for roughly 80-96% of proliferating CD4+ or CD8+ clones.

This receptor was identified in a human donor in good health. The sample comprised memory CD4+ T cells sorted from blood.

CDR3 nucleotides: TGTGCCATCAGCGGACTCACGGCAGATACGCAGTATTTT. Its translation is CAISGLTADTQYF. The V and J genes are TRBV10-3 and TRBJ2-3; tentative D call: TRBD2 (5 bases). The CDR3 spans 13 residues. V was trimmed by 6 bases and J by 4 bases, leaving 11 bases between them. Germline V lookup: CDR1 ENHRY, CDR2 SYGVKD.